This is a list of T cell receptor beta chains from one sample in a study of Tregs in tolerant kidney transplant recipients. Libraries were prepared by immunoSEQ multiplex PCR; TCRdb keeps only in-frame clonotypes and omits some of them. The sample includes more than 60,000 clones, about 89% of them seen just once. The sequenced sample was CD4+ T cells from blood, obtained before the transplant. These receptors all stem from a human donor who received a combined kidney and bone marrow transplant. Both conserved end residues are part of each CDR3. The order of the fields is CDR3 length, clone size, J gene, V gene, D gene, CDR3 protein, CDR3 DNA. The D gene is left open where the match is weak. Clone size is shown for a subset of rows, as once, few, many or a class of expanded clone.

len: 16
abundance: once
j_gene: TRBJ2-1
v_gene: TRBV7-6
d_gene: TRBD2
CDR3aa: CASSSTLAGVYNEQFF
CDR3nt: TGTGCCAGCAGCTCGACCCTAGCGGGAGTCTACAATGAGCAGTTCTTC

len: 15
abundance: .
j_gene: TRBJ1-5
v_gene: TRBV28
d_gene: TRBD1
CDR3aa: CASVLGQGRHQPQHF
CDR3nt: TGTGCCAGCGTCCTGGGACAGGGCCGCCATCAGCCCCAGCATTTT

len: 16
abundance: .
j_gene: TRBJ1-1
v_gene: TRBV5-1
d_gene: TRBD1
CDR3aa: CASSYNTGTGGGAAFF
CDR3nt: TGCGCCAGCAGTTATAACACCGGGACAGGGGGCGGCGCAGCTTTCTTT

len: 15
abundance: .
j_gene: TRBJ2-3
v_gene: TRBV18
d_gene: TRBD1
CDR3aa: CASSPQQGASDTQYF
CDR3nt: TGTGCCAGCTCACCCCAACAGGGGGCCTCAGATACGCAGTATTTT

len: 14
abundance: few
j_gene: TRBJ1-3
v_gene: TRBV5-4
d_gene: TRBD1
CDR3aa: CASSLQGTGNTIYF
CDR3nt: TGTGCCAGCAGCTTACAGGGGACTGGAAACACCATATATTTT

len: 11
abundance: few
j_gene: TRBJ2-7
v_gene: TRBV7-9
d_gene: .
CDR3aa: CASSLRDEQYF
CDR3nt: TGTGCCAGCAGCCTCCGGGACGAGCAGTACTTC

len: 15
abundance: .
j_gene: TRBJ2-7
v_gene: TRBV6-5
d_gene: TRBD1
CDR3aa: CASSYSWTGTYEQYF
CDR3nt: TGTGCCAGCAGTTACTCCTGGACAGGGACCTACGAGCAGTACTTC

len: 13
abundance: few
j_gene: TRBJ1-2
v_gene: TRBV13
d_gene: TRBD1
CDR3aa: CASSGWGTDGYTF
CDR3nt: TGTGCCAGCAGTGGGTGGGGGACAGATGGCTACACCTTC

len: 13
abundance: .
j_gene: TRBJ1-5
v_gene: TRBV19
d_gene: .
CDR3aa: CASSPQGNQPQHF
CDR3nt: TGTGCCAGTAGTCCACAGGGTAATCAGCCCCAGCATTTT

len: 13
abundance: once
j_gene: TRBJ2-5
v_gene: TRBV2
d_gene: TRBD2
CDR3aa: CASRPSGSETQYF
CDR3nt: TGTGCCAGCCGTCCTAGCGGGTCAGAGACCCAGTACTTC

len: 20
abundance: .
j_gene: TRBJ2-1
v_gene: TRBV30
d_gene: .
CDR3aa: CAWSGGVDPGQEGGKDEQFF
CDR3nt: TGTGCCTGGAGTGGGGGGGTTGACCCTGGACAGGAAGGGGGAAAGGATGAGCAGTTCTTC

len: 12
abundance: .
j_gene: TRBJ2-3
v_gene: TRBV5-1
d_gene: .
CDR3aa: CASKKTGDTQYF
CDR3nt: TGCGCCAGCAAAAAAACAGGAGATACGCAGTATTTT

len: 16
abundance: once
j_gene: TRBJ2-1
v_gene: TRBV27
d_gene: .
CDR3aa: CASSALTAPRPYEQFF
CDR3nt: TGTGCCAGCAGTGCCCTGACAGCCCCGCGACCGTATGAGCAGTTCTTC

len: 15
abundance: .
j_gene: TRBJ2-7
v_gene: TRBV5-5
d_gene: .
CDR3aa: CASSLDGGGSYEQYF
CDR3nt: TGTGCCAGCAGCTTGGACGGCGGTGGCTCCTACGAGCAGTACTTC

len: 17
abundance: .
j_gene: TRBJ1-5
v_gene: TRBV28
d_gene: TRBD1
CDR3aa: CASSLTQGASSNQPQHF
CDR3nt: TGTGCCAGCAGTTTAACCCAGGGGGCGTCCAGCAATCAGCCCCAGCATTTT

len: 14
abundance: .
j_gene: TRBJ1-1
v_gene: TRBV6-5
d_gene: .
CDR3aa: CASRYHRENTEAFF
CDR3nt: TGTGCCAGCAGGTACCACAGGGAGAACACTGAAGCTTTCTTT

len: 16
abundance: .
j_gene: TRBJ2-2
v_gene: TRBV18
d_gene: TRBD2
CDR3aa: CASSPRETSVTGELFF
CDR3nt: TGTGCCAGCTCACCTCGCGAGACTAGCGTCACCGGGGAGCTGTTTTTT

len: 15
abundance: .
j_gene: TRBJ2-7
v_gene: TRBV2
d_gene: .
CDR3aa: CASSALLGGSYEQYF
CDR3nt: TGTGCCAGCAGTGCGCTGCTGGGGGGCTCCTACGAGCAGTACTTC

len: 15
abundance: .
j_gene: TRBJ2-7
v_gene: TRBV28
d_gene: TRBD2
CDR3aa: CASSPLGTSGPEQYF
CDR3nt: TGTGCCAGCAGTCCCCTGGGGACTAGCGGGCCCGAGCAGTACTTC

len: 13
abundance: .
j_gene: TRBJ1-1
v_gene: TRBV18
d_gene: .
CDR3aa: CASSLVSSTEAFF
CDR3nt: TGTGCCAGCTCACTGGTTAGTAGCACTGAAGCTTTCTTT

len: 16
abundance: .
j_gene: TRBJ1-5
v_gene: TRBV6-5
d_gene: .
CDR3aa: CASSYSGRGRNQPQHF
CDR3nt: TGTGCCAGCAGTTACTCGGGGAGGGGACGTAATCAGCCCCAGCATTTT

len: 11
abundance: few
j_gene: TRBJ2-7
v_gene: TRBV5-6
d_gene: .
CDR3aa: CASSSSGEQYF
CDR3nt: TGTGCCAGCAGCTCGTCGGGTGAGCAGTACTTC

len: 15
abundance: .
j_gene: TRBJ2-1
v_gene: TRBV19
d_gene: .
CDR3aa: CASAPVDSSYNEQFF
CDR3nt: TGTGCCAGTGCTCCGGTAGACAGCTCCTACAATGAGCAGTTCTTC

len: 15
abundance: .
j_gene: TRBJ2-1
v_gene: TRBV2
d_gene: .
CDR3aa: CASSELATRNNEQFF
CDR3nt: TGTGCCAGCAGTGAACTTGCGACAAGGAACAATGAGCAGTTCTTC

len: 15
abundance: few
j_gene: TRBJ2-7
v_gene: TRBV5-1
d_gene: .
CDR3aa: CASSLGWGEPYEQYF
CDR3nt: TGCGCCAGCAGCTTGGGGTGGGGGGAACCCTACGAGCAGTACTTC

len: 14
abundance: once
j_gene: TRBJ1-1
v_gene: TRBV28
d_gene: .
CDR3aa: CAAVTRQLNTEAFF
CDR3nt: TGTGCCGCGGTTACACGACAGTTGAACACTGAAGCTTTCTTT

len: 14
abundance: once
j_gene: TRBJ2-2
v_gene: TRBV2
d_gene: .
CDR3aa: CASSEIEDTGELFF
CDR3nt: TGTGCCAGCAGTGAGATAGAAGACACCGGGGAGCTGTTTTTT

len: 15
abundance: .
j_gene: TRBJ1-1
v_gene: TRBV28
d_gene: .
CDR3aa: CASSLDTDVRTEAFF
CDR3nt: TGTGCCAGCAGTTTGGACACGGACGTAAGAACTGAAGCTTTCTTT

len: 14
abundance: .
j_gene: TRBJ2-5
v_gene: TRBV5-1
d_gene: TRBD2
CDR3aa: CASSGVGGSETQYF
CDR3nt: TGCGCCAGCAGCGGCGTGGGGGGGTCGGAGACCCAGTACTTC

len: 18
abundance: .
j_gene: TRBJ2-1
v_gene: TRBV30
d_gene: TRBD2
CDR3aa: CAWSVGRTSGGYYNEQFF
CDR3nt: TGTGCCTGGAGTGTAGGGCGGACTAGCGGGGGCTACTACAATGAGCAGTTCTTC

len: 14
abundance: .
j_gene: TRBJ2-2
v_gene: TRBV7-2
d_gene: .
CDR3aa: CASSLARGSGELFF
CDR3nt: TGTGCCAGCAGCTTAGCGCGGGGTTCCGGGGAGCTGTTTTTT

len: 15
abundance: .
j_gene: TRBJ2-7
v_gene: TRBV5-1
d_gene: .
CDR3aa: CASSLDTGTHYEQYF
CDR3nt: TGCGCCAGCAGCTTGGATACGGGAACCCACTACGAGCAGTACTTC

len: 13
abundance: .
j_gene: TRBJ2-7
v_gene: TRBV28
d_gene: TRBD1
CDR3aa: CASRGQGAYEQYF
CDR3nt: TGTGCCAGCAGGGGACAGGGGGCTTACGAGCAGTACTTC

len: 17
abundance: .
j_gene: TRBJ2-5
v_gene: TRBV27
d_gene: TRBD2
CDR3aa: CASSFSSGRAGGETQYF
CDR3nt: TGTGCCAGCAGTTTTTCTAGCGGGAGGGCCGGTGGAGAGACCCAGTACTTC

len: 14
abundance: .
j_gene: TRBJ1-2
v_gene: TRBV6-1
d_gene: TRBD1
CDR3aa: CASSPQDRGYGYTF
CDR3nt: TGTGCCAGCAGCCCGCAGGACAGGGGCTATGGCTACACCTTC

len: 14
abundance: .
j_gene: TRBJ1-2
v_gene: TRBV5-1
d_gene: TRBD1
CDR3aa: CASSLGTGEDGYTF
CDR3nt: TGCGCCAGCAGCTTAGGGACAGGGGAGGATGGCTACACCTTC

len: 19
abundance: .
j_gene: TRBJ2-7
v_gene: TRBV27
d_gene: TRBD2
CDR3aa: CASSSARVVLAGDAYEQYF
CDR3nt: TGTGCCAGCAGTTCAGCCCGCGTCGTGCTAGCGGGAGACGCCTACGAGCAGTACTTC

len: 18
abundance: .
j_gene: TRBJ2-3
v_gene: TRBV19
d_gene: TRBD2
CDR3aa: CASSRPGLAGESPDTQYF
CDR3nt: TGTGCCAGTAGTCGACCCGGACTAGCGGGAGAATCCCCCGATACGCAGTATTTT

len: 16
abundance: once
j_gene: TRBJ1-4
v_gene: TRBV4-1
d_gene: TRBD1
CDR3aa: CASSQVLDRDNEKLFF
CDR3nt: TGCGCCAGCAGCCAAGTACTCGACAGGGATAATGAAAAACTGTTTTTT

len: 11
abundance: .
j_gene: TRBJ2-1
v_gene: TRBV29-1
d_gene: .
CDR3aa: CSAFRADEQFF
CDR3nt: TGCAGCGCCTTCAGGGCGGATGAGCAGTTCTTC

len: 14
abundance: .
j_gene: TRBJ2-1
v_gene: TRBV7-2
d_gene: .
CDR3aa: CASSLGQGRFEQFF
CDR3nt: TGTGCCAGCAGCTTAGGGCAGGGAAGATTTGAGCAGTTCTTC

len: 17
abundance: .
j_gene: TRBJ1-5
v_gene: TRBV28
d_gene: .
CDR3aa: CASSSSGGRDSNQPQHF
CDR3nt: TGTGCCAGCAGTTCCTCGGGAGGGAGGGATAGCAATCAGCCCCAGCATTTT

len: 15
abundance: .
j_gene: TRBJ2-7
v_gene: TRBV6-5
d_gene: .
CDR3aa: CASRVKGESSYEQYF
CDR3nt: TGTGCCAGCAGGGTGAAGGGGGAGTCCTCCTACGAGCAGTACTTC

len: 15
abundance: .
j_gene: TRBJ2-7
v_gene: TRBV19
d_gene: .
CDR3aa: CASSPRGGQIYEQYF
CDR3nt: TGTGCCAGTAGCCCCCGAGGGGGACAAATCTACGAGCAGTACTTC

len: 14
abundance: .
j_gene: TRBJ1-5
v_gene: TRBV30
d_gene: TRBD1
CDR3aa: CAWEQGAGNQPQHF
CDR3nt: TGTGCCTGGGAACAGGGGGCAGGCAATCAGCCCCAGCATTTT

len: 15
abundance: once
j_gene: TRBJ2-1
v_gene: TRBV2
d_gene: TRBD2
CDR3aa: CASSAGTSGYNEQFF
CDR3nt: TGTGCCAGCAGTGCCGGGACTAGCGGATACAATGAGCAGTTCTTC

len: 19
abundance: .
j_gene: TRBJ2-2
v_gene: TRBV7-9
d_gene: TRBD1
CDR3aa: CASSFGWRTGGSNTGELFF
CDR3nt: TGTGCCAGCAGCTTTGGGTGGCGGACAGGAGGATCGAACACCGGGGAGCTGTTTTTT

len: 15
abundance: .
j_gene: TRBJ2-1
v_gene: TRBV27
d_gene: .
CDR3aa: CASSPAGTSYNEQFF
CDR3nt: TGTGCCAGCAGTCCCGCCGGGACATCGTACAATGAGCAGTTCTTC

len: 14
abundance: .
j_gene: TRBJ2-1
v_gene: TRBV19
d_gene: TRBD1
CDR3aa: CASSVSTGYGEQFF
CDR3nt: TGTGCCAGTAGTGTATCGACAGGGTATGGTGAGCAGTTCTTC

len: 14
abundance: .
j_gene: TRBJ1-2
v_gene: TRBV7-2
d_gene: .
CDR3aa: CASSLGGSNYGYTF
CDR3nt: TGTGCCAGCAGCTTAGGCGGGAGTAACTATGGCTACACCTTC